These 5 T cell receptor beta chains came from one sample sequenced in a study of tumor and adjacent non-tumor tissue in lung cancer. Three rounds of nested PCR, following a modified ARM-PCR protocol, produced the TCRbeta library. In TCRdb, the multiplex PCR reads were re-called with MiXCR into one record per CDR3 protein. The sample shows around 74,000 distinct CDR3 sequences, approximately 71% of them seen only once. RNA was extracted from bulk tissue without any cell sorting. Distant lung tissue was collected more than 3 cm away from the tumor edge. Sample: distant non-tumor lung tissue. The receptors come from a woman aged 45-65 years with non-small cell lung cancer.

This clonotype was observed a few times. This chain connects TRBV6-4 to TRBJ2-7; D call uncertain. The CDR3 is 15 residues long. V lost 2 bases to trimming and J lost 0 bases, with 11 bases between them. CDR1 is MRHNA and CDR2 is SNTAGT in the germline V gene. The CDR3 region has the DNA TGTGCCAGCAGTGACCGCCGATTTACCTCCTACGAGCAGTACTTC. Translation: CASSDRRFTSYEQYF.

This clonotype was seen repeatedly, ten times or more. CDR3 protein: CASSFGQGGYEQYF. CDR3 in DNA: TGTGCCAGCAGTTTTGGGCAGGGAGGTTACGAGCAGTACTTC. The J gene is TRBJ2-7, the V gene TRBV12-3 or TRBV12-4, with D perhaps matching TRBD2 (6 bases). The CDR3 spans 14 residues. V lost 3 bases and J 4 bases, leaving 13 bases between the germline ends.

CDR3 DNA: TGCGCCAGCAGCCAAGAGCAAGCGGGAGGAGCGAGGAACGAACTGTACTTC. This codes for CASSQEQAGGARNELYF. V is TRBV4-3 and J is TRBJ2-7; 9 bases fit TRBD2. CDR1 is LGHNA and CDR2 is YSLEER in the germline V gene. This CDR3 spans 17 amino acids. V dropped 0 bases and J dropped 12; count of bases not matched to a gene: 18.

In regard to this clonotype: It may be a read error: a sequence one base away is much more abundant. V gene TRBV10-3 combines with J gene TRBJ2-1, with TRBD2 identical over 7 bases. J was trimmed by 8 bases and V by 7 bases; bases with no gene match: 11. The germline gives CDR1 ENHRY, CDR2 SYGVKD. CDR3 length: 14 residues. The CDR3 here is CAIKSNGRIHEQFF. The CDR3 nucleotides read TGTGCCATCAAGTCTAACGGGAGGATCCATGAGCAGTTCTTC.

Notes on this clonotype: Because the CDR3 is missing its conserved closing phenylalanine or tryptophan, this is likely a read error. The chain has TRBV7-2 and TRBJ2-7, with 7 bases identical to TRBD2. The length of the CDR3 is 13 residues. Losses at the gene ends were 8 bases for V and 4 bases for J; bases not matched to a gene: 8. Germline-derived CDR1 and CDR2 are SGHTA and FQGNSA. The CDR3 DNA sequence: TGTGCCAGCCGGACTAGTGGGGGGTACGAGCAGTACCTC. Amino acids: CASRTSGGYEQYL.